The T cell receptor (beta chain) described here comes from a study of T cells in Graves' hyperthyroidism and ophthalmopathy. Study information: Before treatment of any kind, peripheral blood was taken at initial diagnosis.

Study-wide results and caveats: Blood samples included most of the expanded thyroid clonotypes exceeding 0.001.

Used for diagnoses were clinical symptoms, serum thyroxine and TRAb, thyroid ultrasound and orbital computed tomography. Researchers amplified the TCR beta CDR3 regions from RNA transcripts. The HTBI primer set served for first-round RT-PCR of the TCR CDR3. TCRdb reanalysed the multiplex PCR reads using MiXCR and keeps one entry per CDR3 protein. The data contain fewer than 900,000 distinct CDR3 sequences, around 19% of them singletons. The CDR3 runs 13 residues. V lost 6 bases to trimming and J lost 4 bases, with 12 bases between them. This clonotype was seen at least ten times. Its antigen is undetermined.

This receptor was obtained from a woman aged 45-65 years with Graves' hyperthyroidism that later progressed to Graves' ophthalmopathy. The chain joins TRBV12-3 or TRBV12-4 to TRBJ1-2; D gene uncertain. The sequencing input was blood. The CDR3, as DNA: TGTGCCAGCAGCCCCCCACATCTCTATGGCTACACCTTC. This codes for CASSPPHLYGYTF.